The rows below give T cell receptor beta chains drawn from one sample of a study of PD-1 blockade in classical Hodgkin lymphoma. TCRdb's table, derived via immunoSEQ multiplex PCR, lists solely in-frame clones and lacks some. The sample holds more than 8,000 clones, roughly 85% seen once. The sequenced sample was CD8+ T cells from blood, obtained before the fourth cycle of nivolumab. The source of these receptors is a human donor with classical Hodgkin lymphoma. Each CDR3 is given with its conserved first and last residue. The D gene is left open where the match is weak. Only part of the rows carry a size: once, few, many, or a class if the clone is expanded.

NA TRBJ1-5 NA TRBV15 CATSRRRGAYSNQPQHF TGTGCCACCAGCAGACGTCGGGGGGCCTATAGCAATCAGCCCCAGCATTTT
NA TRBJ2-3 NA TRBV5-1 CASTLGVLRNTDTQYF TGCGCCAGCACCCTGGGGGTATTAAGGAACACAGATACGCAGTATTTT
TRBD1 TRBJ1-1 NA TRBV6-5 CASSRQGFEAFF TGTGCCAGCAGTCGACAGGGGTTTGAAGCTTTCTTT
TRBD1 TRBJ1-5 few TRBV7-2 CASSKTGNSNQPQHF TGTGCCAGCAGCAAGACAGGGAATAGCAATCAGCCCCAGCATTTT
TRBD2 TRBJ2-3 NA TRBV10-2 CATFGLVPDTQYF TGCGCCACCTTCGGACTAGTCCCAGATACGCAGTATTTT
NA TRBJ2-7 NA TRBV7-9 CASSTGLEQYF TGTGCCAGCAGCACAGGTCTCGAGCAGTACTTC
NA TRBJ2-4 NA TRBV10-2 CASSEAQLAKNIQYF TGCGCCAGCAGTGAAGCGCAACTAGCCAAAAACATTCAGTACTTC
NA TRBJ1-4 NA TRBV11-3 CASSLKGANEKLFF TGTGCCAGCAGCTTAAAAGGGGCTAATGAAAAACTGTTTTTT
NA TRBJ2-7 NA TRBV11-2 CASSLGRTYEQYF TGTGCCAGCAGCTTGGGCAGAACCTACGAGCAGTACTTC
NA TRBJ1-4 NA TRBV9 CASSGERDHPTNEKLFF TGTGCCAGCAGCGGAGAACGGGACCATCCAACTAATGAAAAACTGTTTTTT
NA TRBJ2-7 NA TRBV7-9 CASTLPGGYEQYF TGTGCCAGCACCCTCCCAGGCGGTTACGAGCAGTACTTC
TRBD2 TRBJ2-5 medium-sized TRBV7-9 CASSLLTSGGKETQYF TGTGCCAGCAGCCTCCTGACTAGCGGGGGAAAAGAGACCCAGTACTTC
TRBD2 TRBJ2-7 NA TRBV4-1 CASSLGLAGYEQYF TGCGCCAGCAGCTTGGGACTAGCGGGATACGAGCAGTACTTC
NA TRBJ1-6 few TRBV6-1 CASSEGLPLSAFDSPLHF TGTGCCAGCAGTGAAGGACTACCGCTAAGCGCATTTGATTCACCCCTCCACTTT
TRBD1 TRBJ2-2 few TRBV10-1 CASSGETGLRVGELFF TGCGCCAGCAGTGGTGAGACAGGGCTTCGTGTCGGGGAGCTGTTTTTT
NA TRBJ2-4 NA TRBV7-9 CASSPSAGAKNIQYF TGTGCCAGCAGCCCTTCAGCGGGAGCCAAAAACATTCAGTACTTC
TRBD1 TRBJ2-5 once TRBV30 CAWDRVGQGQETQYF TGTGCCTGGGATCGGGTGGGACAGGGCCAAGAGACCCAGTACTTC
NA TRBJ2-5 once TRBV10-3 CAISESIFWRTQYF TGTGCCATCAGTGAGTCGATATTTTGGCGGACCCAGTACTTC
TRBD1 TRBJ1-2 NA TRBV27 CASSLDGTGHGYTF TGTGCCAGCAGTTTAGACGGGACAGGCCATGGCTACACCTTC
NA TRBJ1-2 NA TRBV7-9 CASSGRRYTNYGYTF TGTGCCAGCAGCGGACGGAGGTATACTAACTATGGCTACACCTTC
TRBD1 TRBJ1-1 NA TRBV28 CASIRRGYTEAFF TGTGCCAGCATCCGCAGGGGGTACACTGAAGCTTTCTTT
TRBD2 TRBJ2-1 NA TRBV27 CASSTSAGYNEQFF TGTGCCAGCAGCACTAGCGCAGGCTACAATGAGCAGTTCTTC
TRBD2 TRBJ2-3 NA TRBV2 CASSGEGGDYNTDTQYF TGTGCCAGCAGTGGGGAGGGAGGGGACTACAACACAGATACGCAGTATTTT
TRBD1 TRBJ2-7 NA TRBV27 CASSLRQGTTHEQYF TGTGCCAGCAGTCTCCGACAGGGGACCACCCACGAGCAGTACTTC
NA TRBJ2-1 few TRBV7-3 CASSLRPYSFNEQFF TGTGCCAGCAGCCTTCGGCCTTACTCCTTCAATGAGCAGTTCTTC
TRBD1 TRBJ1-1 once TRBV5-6 CASRMDRGQGTEAFF TGTGCCAGCAGAATGGACAGGGGGCAAGGCACTGAAGCTTTCTTT
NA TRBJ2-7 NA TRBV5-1 CASSPEMSRTYEQYF TGCGCCAGCAGCCCTGAGATGTCCAGAACCTACGAGCAGTACTTC
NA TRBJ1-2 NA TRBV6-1 CASIVREGGDYGYTF TGTGCCAGCATCGTTAGGGAGGGCGGCGACTATGGCTACACCTTC
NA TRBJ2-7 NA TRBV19 CASSFGVWYEQYF TGTGCCAGTAGTTTCGGGGTTTGGTACGAGCAGTACTTC
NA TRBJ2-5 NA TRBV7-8 CASSLWSGGFEQETQYF TGTGCCAGCAGCTTATGGTCCGGCGGATTCGAACAAGAGACCCAGTACTTC
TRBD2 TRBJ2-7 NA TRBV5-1 CASSTGTSGGYEQYF TGCGCCAGCAGCACCGGGACTAGCGGGGGCTACGAGCAGTACTTC
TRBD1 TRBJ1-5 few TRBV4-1 CASSQRQGAPNQPQHF TGCGCCAGCAGCCAAAGACAGGGGGCCCCCAATCAGCCCCAGCATTTT
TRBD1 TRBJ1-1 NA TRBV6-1 CASPRTGGTEAFF TGTGCCAGCCCAAGGACAGGGGGCACTGAAGCTTTCTTT
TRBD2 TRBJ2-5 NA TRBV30 CAWTRTSGEETQYF TGTGCCTGGACGCGGACTAGCGGGGAAGAGACCCAGTACTTC
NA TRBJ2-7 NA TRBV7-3 CASSLAGNGEQYF TGTGCCAGCAGCTTGGCTGGAAATGGCGAGCAGTACTTC
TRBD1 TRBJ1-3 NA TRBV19 CASSILGQTSADTIYF TGTGCCAGTAGTATCCTGGGACAGACCTCGGCGGACACCATATATTTT
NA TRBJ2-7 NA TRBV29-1 CSVEFLRAGSYEQYF TGCAGCGTTGAATTTCTTAGGGCTGGGTCCTACGAGCAGTACTTC
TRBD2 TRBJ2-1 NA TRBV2 CASMRSGGSYNEQFF TGTGCCAGCATGCGAAGCGGGGGCTCCTACAATGAGCAGTTCTTC
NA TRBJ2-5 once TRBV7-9 CASSQGHPYQETQYF TGTGCCAGCAGCCAGGGACACCCGTACCAAGAGACCCAGTACTTC
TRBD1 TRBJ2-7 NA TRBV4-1 CASSPQDRSYEQYF TGCGCCAGCAGCCCCCAGGACAGGTCCTACGAGCAGTACTTC
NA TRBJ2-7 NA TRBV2 CASSEGHLSSYEQYF TGTGCCAGCAGTGAAGGGCACTTGAGCTCCTACGAGCAGTACTTC
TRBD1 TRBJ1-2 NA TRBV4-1 CASSQVGQVHPNYGYTF TGCGCCAGCAGCCAAGTAGGACAGGTTCATCCTAACTATGGCTACACCTTC
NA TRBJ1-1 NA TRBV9 CASSVGFLWGNTEAFF TGTGCCAGCAGCGTAGGGTTCCTGTGGGGGAACACTGAAGCTTTCTTT
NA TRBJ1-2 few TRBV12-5 CASDDYDNYGYTF TGTGCTAGTGATGACTACGATAACTATGGCTACACCTTC
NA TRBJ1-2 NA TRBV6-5 CASSYSGFNYGYTF TGTGCCAGCAGTTACTCAGGATTTAACTATGGCTACACCTTC
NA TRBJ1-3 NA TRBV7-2 CASSLFEKGIENTIYF TGTGCCAGCAGCTTATTCGAGAAGGGGATTGAAAACACCATATATTTT
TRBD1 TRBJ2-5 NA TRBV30 CAWSLTGGIETQYF TGTGCCTGGAGTCTAACAGGGGGGATAGAGACCCAGTACTTC
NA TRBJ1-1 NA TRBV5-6 CASSLVRVGNTEAFF TGTGCCAGCAGCTTGGTACGGGTAGGGAACACTGAAGCTTTCTTT
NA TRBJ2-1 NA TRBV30 CAWSGLEDEQFF TGTGCCTGGAGTGGACTTGAGGATGAGCAGTTCTTC
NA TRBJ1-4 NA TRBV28 CASTYLGEGEKLFF TGTGCCAGCACATACTTAGGGGAAGGTGAAAAACTGTTTTTT
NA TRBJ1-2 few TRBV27 CASFRPGYGYTF TGTGCCAGCTTTCGCCCAGGGTATGGCTACACCTTC
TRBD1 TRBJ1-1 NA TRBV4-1 CASSQRDSILIMNTEAFF TGCGCCAGCAGCCAACGGGACAGCATCCTAATTATGAACACTGAAGCTTTCTTT
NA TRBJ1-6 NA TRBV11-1 CASSPSGAVNSPLHF TGTGCCAGCAGCCCCTCCGGGGCGGTAAATTCACCCCTCCACTTT
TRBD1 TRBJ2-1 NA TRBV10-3 CAIRDRVGDEQFF TGTGCCATCCGGGACAGGGTGGGGGATGAGCAGTTCTTC
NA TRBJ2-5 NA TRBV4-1 CASSQESRVGETQYF TGCGCCAGCAGCCAAGAATCCAGGGTCGGAGAGACCCAGTACTTC
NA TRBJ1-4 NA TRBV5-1 CASSPQAPREKLFF TGCGCCAGCAGCCCCCAGGCCCCTAGGGAAAAACTGTTTTTT
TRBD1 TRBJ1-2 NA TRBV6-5 CASSSSGGGGAYGYTF TGTGCCAGCAGTTCCTCTGGTGGAGGGGGCGCCTATGGCTACACCTTC
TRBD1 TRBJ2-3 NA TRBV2 CASSTTGGALDTQYF TGTGCCAGCAGTACAACAGGGGGCGCGTTAGATACGCAGTATTTT
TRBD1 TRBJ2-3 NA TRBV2 CARLRQGSSTDTQYF TGTGCCAGACTTAGACAGGGGTCCTCCACAGATACGCAGTATTTT
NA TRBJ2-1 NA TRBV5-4 CASSVRTEYNEQFF TGTGCCAGCAGCGTGAGGACGGAGTACAATGAGCAGTTCTTC